This T cell receptor (beta chain) was captured by sequencing in a study of response to subunit inactivated influenza vaccine. The CDR3 totals 13 residues. CDR1 and CDR2 from the germline V gene are DFQATT and SNEGSKA (reference sequence). The V and J ends lost 3 bases and 5 bases respectively, with 14 bases between them. TCRdb ran MiXCR on the RT-PCR reads and lists one entry per CDR3 protein. The sample carries 650,000 to 700,000 distinct CDR3 sequences, 15% to 17% recorded once. Sequenced here: PBMCs from blood, sampled 12 days after vaccination. The rearrangement joins TRBV20-1 to TRBJ2-7, with D perhaps matching TRBD1 (5 bases). This TCR came from a man between 50 and 59 years old who received an inactivated influenza vaccine. The CDR3 protein is CSASPQGGDEQYF. The CDR3, as DNA: TGCAGTGCTAGCCCTCAGGGTGGGGACGAGCAGTACTTC.